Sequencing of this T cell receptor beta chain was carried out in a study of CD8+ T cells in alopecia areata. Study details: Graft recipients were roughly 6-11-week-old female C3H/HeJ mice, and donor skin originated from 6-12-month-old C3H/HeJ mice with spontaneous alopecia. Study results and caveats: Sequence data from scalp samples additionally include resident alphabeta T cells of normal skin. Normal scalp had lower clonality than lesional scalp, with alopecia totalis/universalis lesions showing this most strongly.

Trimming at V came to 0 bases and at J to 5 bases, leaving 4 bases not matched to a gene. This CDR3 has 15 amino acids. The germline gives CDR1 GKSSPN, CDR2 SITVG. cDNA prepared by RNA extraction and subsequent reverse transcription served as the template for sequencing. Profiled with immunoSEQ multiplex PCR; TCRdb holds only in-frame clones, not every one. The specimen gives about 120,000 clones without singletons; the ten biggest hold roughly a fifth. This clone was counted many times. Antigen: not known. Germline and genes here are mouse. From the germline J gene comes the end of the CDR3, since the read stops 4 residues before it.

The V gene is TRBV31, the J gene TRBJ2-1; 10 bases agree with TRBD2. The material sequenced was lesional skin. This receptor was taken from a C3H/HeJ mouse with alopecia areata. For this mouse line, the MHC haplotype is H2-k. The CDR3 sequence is CAWSLGLGGHAEQFF. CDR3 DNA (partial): TGTGCCTGGAGTCTAGGGCTGGGGGGGCATGCT.